This TCR beta chain was identified in a study of blood T cell repertoires in COVID-19. Germline loops: CDR1 SGHRS, CDR2 YFSETQ. CDR3 length equals 13 residues. V shed 6 bases, J shed 5 bases, and the junction held 7 bases outside the gene matches. In the study's own analysis: Using reference gene primer amplification, nucleated cell counts were estimated. Clones were sequenced by immunoSEQ multiplex PCR, and TCRdb holds only the in-frame ones, with some missing. V and J calls and clone size are as listed in that table; D and trimming were resolved from the DNA. The profile shows roughly 320,000 clones, roughly 90% of them singletons. This clone has a single count.

The chain is built from TRBV5-1 and TRBJ2-7; TRBD1 matches at 8 bases. The clonotype was recovered from a woman aged 25 to 39 who had been exposed to COVID-19. Sequenced sample: PBMCs or T cells enriched from blood (not recorded which). CDR3 sequence (DNA): TGCGCCAGCACCGGGACAGGCAACCACGAGCAGTACTTC. Translation gives CASTGTGNHEQYF.